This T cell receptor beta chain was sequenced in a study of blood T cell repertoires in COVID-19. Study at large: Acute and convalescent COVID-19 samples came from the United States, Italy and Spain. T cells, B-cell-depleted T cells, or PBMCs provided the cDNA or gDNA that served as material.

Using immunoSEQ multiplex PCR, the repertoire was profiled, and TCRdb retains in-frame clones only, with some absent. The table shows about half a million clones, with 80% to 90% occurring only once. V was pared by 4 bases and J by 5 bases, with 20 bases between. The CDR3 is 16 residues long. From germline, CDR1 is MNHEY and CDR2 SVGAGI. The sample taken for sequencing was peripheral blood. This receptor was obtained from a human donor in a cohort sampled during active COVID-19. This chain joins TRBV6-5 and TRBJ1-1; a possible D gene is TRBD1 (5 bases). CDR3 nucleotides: TGTGCCAGCAGTTGGCGAAAGGGGTCGAGGACAACTGAAGCTTTCTTT. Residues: CASSWRKGSRTTEAFF.